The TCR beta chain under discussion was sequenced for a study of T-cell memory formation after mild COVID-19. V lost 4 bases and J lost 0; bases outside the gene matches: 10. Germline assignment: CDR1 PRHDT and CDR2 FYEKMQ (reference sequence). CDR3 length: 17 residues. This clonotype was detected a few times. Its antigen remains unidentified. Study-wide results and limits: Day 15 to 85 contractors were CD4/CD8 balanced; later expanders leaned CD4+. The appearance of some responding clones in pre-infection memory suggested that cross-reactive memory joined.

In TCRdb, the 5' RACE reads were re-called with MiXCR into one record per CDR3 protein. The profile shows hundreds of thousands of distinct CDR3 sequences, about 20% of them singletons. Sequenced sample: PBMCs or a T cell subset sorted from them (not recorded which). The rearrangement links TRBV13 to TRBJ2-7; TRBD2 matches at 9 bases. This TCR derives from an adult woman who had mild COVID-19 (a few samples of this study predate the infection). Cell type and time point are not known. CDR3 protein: CASSSLLAGPSSYEQYF. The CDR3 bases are TGTGCCAGCAGCTCCTTACTAGCGGGCCCCAGCTCCTACGAGCAGTACTTC.